What follows are 6 T cell receptor beta chains derived from one specimen sequenced in a study of shared clonotypes between healthy human individuals (dated by TCRdb to about 2020). Libraries were built with the immunoSEQ multiplex PCR assay. Imported from immuneACCESS, the table was reduced by TCRdb to in-frame sequences with V and J called. These copies leave out some clones; in studies compared against another copy, an unresolved V gene accounts for under half, and the cause of the remainder is not known. The sample data list 1,100,000 or so clones, and approximately 80% of these were observed just once. The top ten clones comprise 0.52% of the sample. Sequenced input: memory CD4+ T cells from PBMCs. This specimen's cell subset or site label, interpreted: CD45RA-negative fraction. The receptors come from a man between 18 and 35 years old in good health. Some clones in this sample may be carry-over from other donors' samples.

This clone showed up just once. This sequence joins TRBV18 and TRBJ2-5; possibly TRBD1 or TRBD2 for D (5 bases each). Germline values: CDR1 KGHSH, CDR2 LQKENI. Trimming pared 6 bases from V and 5 bases from J, leaving 19 bases between. CDR3 length: 15 residues. The CDR3 coding sequence is TGTGCCAGCTCCAAACGGGGCAGAGGGGATGAGACCCAGTACTTC. It specifies CASSKRGRGDETQYF.

The chain carries TRBV10-3 and TRBJ2-7, with TRBD2 matching 11 bases. The CDR3 is 14 amino acids. Germline trimming cut 6 bases from V and 6 bases from J; bases unmatched to any gene: 7. Germline assignment: CDR1 ENHRY and CDR2 SYGVKD. CDR3 sequence (DNA): TGTGCCATCAGAGCGACTAGCGGGATAGGCGAGCAGTACTTC. It yields the protein CAIRATSGIGEQYF.

The J gene is TRBJ1-2, the V gene TRBV5-4; no definite D call. V was cut by 0 bases and J by 4 bases, with 13 bases left in between. The CDR3 has 15 amino acids. The V gene's germline CDR1 is SGHNT and CDR2 YYREEE (reference sequence). CDR3 DNA sequence: TGTGCCAGCAGCTTGGTCGGGCCCAAGGGCTATGGCTACACCTTC. Its protein product is CASSLVGPKGYGYTF.

V usage is TRBV2 and J usage is TRBJ1-2; D may be TRBD1 (5 bases). This CDR3 comprises 13 residues. From germline, CDR1 is SNHLY and CDR2 FYNNEI. V was shortened by 4 bases and J by 2 bases, with 8 bases between the two germline ends. CDR3 sequence (DNA): TGTGCCAGCAGTGCTGGGGGGAACTATGGCTACACCTTC. This sequence encodes CASSAGGNYGYTF.

The chain has TRBV7-9 and TRBJ2-3; D not resolved. Looked up from germline, CDR1 is SEHNR and CDR2 is FQNEAQ (reference sequence). V gave up 3 bases and J gave up 2 bases, with 6 bases separating them. The CDR3 extends over 13 amino acids. The CDR3 DNA sequence: TGTGCCAGCAGCTTCGGGTTCACAGATACGCAGTATTTT. Translated: CASSFGFTDTQYF.

The table lists this clone with a few counts. The same CDR3 can be traced to other DNA sequences in this sample. The chain links TRBV10-3 to TRBJ2-5; D gene unclear. Trimming pared 2 bases from V and 5 bases from J, leaving 3 bases between. CDR1 and CDR2 (germline): ENHRY, SYGVKD. The CDR3 consists of 11 residues. CDR3 DNA: TGTGCCATCAGTGAGGGCGAGACCCAGTACTTC. Its protein is CAISEGETQYF.